This T cell receptor beta chain was sequenced during a study of T cells in pancreatic ductal adenocarcinoma. General study findings and limits: Blood clonality (about 0.069) did not differ significantly from tumor (about 0.11). Enrichment of CD45RO+ effector over naive T cells in tumors may bias clonality.

Assay used: immunoSEQ multiplex PCR; TCRdb lists only in-frame clones, some missing. The sample lists about 5,400 clones; approximately 65% were seen once. This clone was counted a few times. Its target is unknown. The selected patients with pancreatic ductal adenocarcinoma had surgery but no neoadjuvant therapy. The origin of this receptor is a human donor with pancreatic ductal adenocarcinoma. The sample comprised pancreatic tumor tissue.

As DNA, the CDR3 is TGTGCCAGCAGCTTGCAGGGGGAACAGTGGTATGGCTACACCTTC. Translation gives CASSLQGEQWYGYTF. The chain has TRBV5-5 and TRBJ1-2, with TRBD1 identical over 7 bases. The CDR3 sequence is 15 residues long. Germline V gene sequence: CDR1 SGHKS, CDR2 YYEKEE (reference sequence). V lost 1 base and J lost 5; bases outside the gene matches: 8.